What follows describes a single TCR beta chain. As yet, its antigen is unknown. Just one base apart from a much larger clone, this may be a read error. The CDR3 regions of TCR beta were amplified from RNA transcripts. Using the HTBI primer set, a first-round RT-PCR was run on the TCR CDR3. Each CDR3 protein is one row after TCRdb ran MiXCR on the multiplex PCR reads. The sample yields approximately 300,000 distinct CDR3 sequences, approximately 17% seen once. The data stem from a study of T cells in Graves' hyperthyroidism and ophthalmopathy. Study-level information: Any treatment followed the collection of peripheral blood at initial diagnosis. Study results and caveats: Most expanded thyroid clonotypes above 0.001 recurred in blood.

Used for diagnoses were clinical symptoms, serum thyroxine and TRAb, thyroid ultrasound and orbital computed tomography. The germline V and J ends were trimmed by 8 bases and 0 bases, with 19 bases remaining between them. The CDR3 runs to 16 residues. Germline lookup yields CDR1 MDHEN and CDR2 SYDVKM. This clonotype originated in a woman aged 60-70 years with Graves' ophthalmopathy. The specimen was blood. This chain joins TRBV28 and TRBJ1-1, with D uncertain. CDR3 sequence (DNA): TGTGCCAGCGGTCCCACCGAGGGTTGGATGAACACTGAAGCTTTCTTT. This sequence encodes CASGPTEGWMNTEAFF. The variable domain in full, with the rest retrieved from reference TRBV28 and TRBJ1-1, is DVKVTQSSRYLVKRTGEKVFLECVQDMDHENMFWYRQDPGLGLRLIYFSYDVKMKEKGDIPEGYSVSREKKERFSLILESASTNQTSMYLCASGPTEGWMNTEAFFGQGTRLTVV.